The sequence of this T cell receptor beta chain was determined in a study of CD8+ T cells in alopecia areata. As for the study in general: The share of scalp area affected provided the severity score for treated patients. Study conclusions and caveats: An increase in clonality over normal scalp was evident in lesional scalp, especially alopecia totalis/universalis.

Looked up from germline, CDR1 is SGHAT and CDR2 is FQNNGV. The CDR3 sequence is 16 residues long. Trimming cost V 3 bases and J 9 bases; bases outside gene matches: 12. Remarks on this clone: The antigen remains unidentified.

Treatment denoted: oral pan-JAK inhibitor, 5-10 mg twice daily. In alopecia areata patients, both lesional scalp punch biopsies and peripheral blood were collected. Researchers picked out CD4+ and CD8+ T cells from PBMCs by sorting. In each case, RNA was isolated and then reverse transcribed into cDNA as the sequencing template. Sequencing used immunoSEQ multiplex PCR; TCRdb keeps in-frame clones, though not all of them. The table records some 190,000 clones, more than 50% of them present only once. The source of this sequence is a human donor with alopecia areata. This chain connects TRBV11-2 to TRBJ2-1, with 9 bases aligning to TRBD2. Source: CD4+ T cells sorted from blood, taken at week 24, from a patient treated with tofacitinib. The CDR3: CASSFQRGATSGEQFF. DNA for the CDR3: TGTGCCAGCAGCTTCCAGCGGGGGGCCACATCCGGTGAGCAGTTCTTC.